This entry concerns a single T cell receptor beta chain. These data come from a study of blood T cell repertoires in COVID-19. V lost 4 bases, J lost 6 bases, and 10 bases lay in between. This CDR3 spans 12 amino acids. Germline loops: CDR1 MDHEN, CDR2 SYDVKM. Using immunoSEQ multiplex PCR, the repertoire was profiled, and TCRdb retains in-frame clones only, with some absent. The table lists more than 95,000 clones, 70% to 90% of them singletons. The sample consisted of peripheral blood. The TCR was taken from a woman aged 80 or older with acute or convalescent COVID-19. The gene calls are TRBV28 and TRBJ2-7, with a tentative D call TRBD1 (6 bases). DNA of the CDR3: TGTGCCAGCAGTTCACAGGGACCCGAGCAGTACTTC. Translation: CASSSQGPEQYF.